These 22 T cell receptor beta chains were sequenced from one sample in a study of monozygotic twins with cystic fibrosis (dated by TCRdb to the early 2020s). The library relied on the immunoSEQ multiplex PCR assay. The table comes from immuneACCESS by way of TCRdb, which keeps in-frame sequences with V and J called. Part of the clones is missing from these tables; in studies checked, under half for an unresolved V gene and the rest for unknown reasons. This sample comprises just over 35,000 clones, 75% to 95% of them detected only once. The ten largest account for less than 0.2% of the sample. The sequencing input was blood. The receptors originated from a boy aged 2-9 years with cystic fibrosis.

The chain couples TRBV6-1 to TRBJ1-2; 7 bases align to TRBD1. V shed 6 bases and J 11 bases; nucleotides not matched to a gene: 18. This CDR3 region has 15 residues. Germline V gene sequence: CDR1 MNHNS, CDR2 SASEGT. CDR3 nucleotide sequence: TGTGCCAGCAGCGGCCCGGGGACAGACCTCTGGGGGTACACCTTC. It codes for CASSGPGTDLWGYTF.

This rearrangement joins TRBV10-1 to TRBJ1-6; 8 positions match TRBD1. The CDR3 sequence is 14 residues long. CDR1 and CDR2 from the germline V gene are WNHNN and SYGVQD (reference sequence). After removal of 7 bases from V and 10 bases from J, the junction contained 9 bases not matched to a gene. The CDR3 nucleotides are TGCGCCAGCATCAGGGGGCTTTTGGGGTCACCCCTCCACTTT. It encodes CASIRGLLGSPLHF.

In DNA, the CDR3 is TGTGCCAGTATGGGCCCGACGAAGAACTATGGCTACACCTTC. Its translation: CASMGPTKNYGYTF. The genes are TRBV19 and TRBJ1-2, with no clear D. Trimming left V 7 bases short and J 2 bases short, with 14 bases between. This CDR3 spans 14 amino acids. CDR1 and CDR2 (germline): LNHDA, SQIVND (reference sequence). Using reference TRBV19 and TRBJ1-2 for the parts outside the CDR3, the full variable domain is DGGITQSPKYLFRKEGQNVTLSCEQNLNHDAMYWYRQDPGQGLRLIYYSQIVNDFQKGDIAEGYSVSREKKESFPLTVTSAQKNPTAFYLCASMGPTKNYGYTFGSGTRLTVV.

The CDR3 region has the DNA TGTGCCAGCAGCGTGGTTAACACTGAAGCTTTCTTT. This translates into CASSVVNTEAFF. V usage is TRBV5-6 and J usage is TRBJ1-1, with D unresolved. CDR1 and CDR2 from the germline V gene are SGHDT and YYEEEE. The CDR3 spans 12 residues. With 4 bases removed from V and 2 bases from J, the gap between germline ends came to 6 bases.

The chain joins TRBV2 to TRBJ2-7, with 9 bases matching TRBD1. The CDR3 has 13 residues. The V gene end was trimmed by 6 bases and the J gene end by 3 bases; junction bases not matched to a gene: 3. Germline assignment: CDR1 SNHLY and CDR2 FYNNEI. CDR3 nucleotide sequence: TGTGCCAGCAGGACAGGGGGTTTCTACGAGCAGTACTTC. Amino acids: CASRTGGFYEQYF.

The CDR3, as DNA: TGCGCCAGCAGCTTGAGTCAGGGGGACTTCTACGAGCAGTACTTC. Translated: CASSLSQGDFYEQYF. V usage is TRBV5-1 and J usage is TRBJ2-7; possible D gene TRBD1, 7 bases. Germline V gene data show CDR1 as SGHRS and CDR2 as YFSETQ. The CDR3 spans 15 residues. Trimming took 1 base from V and 3 from J, leaving 14 bases between them. The whole variable domain, remainder taken from reference TRBV5-1 and TRBJ2-7, is KAGVTQTPRYLIKTRGQQVTLSCSPISGHRSVSWYQQTPGQGLQFLFEYFSETQRNKGNFPGRFSGRQFSNSRSEMNVSTLELGDSALYLCASSLSQGDFYEQYFGPGTRLTVT.

This clone has a single count. The J gene is TRBJ2-5, the V gene TRBV5-4; TRBD1 agrees at 7 bases. Unmatched junction bases numbered 9, after V lost 4 bases and J lost 3 bases. Germline V lookup: CDR1 SGHNT, CDR2 YYREEE (reference sequence). The CDR3 covers 15 residues. CDR3 DNA: TGTGCCAGCAGCACAAGGGGTACAGGGGAAGAGACCCAGTACTTC. Protein sequence: CASSTRGTGEETQYF.

The gene calls are TRBV11-3 and TRBJ2-3, with TRBD1 as a possible D gene (6 bases). The CDR3 spans 14 residues. Trimming removed 8 bases from V and 0 bases from J, with 12 bases in between. The germline gives CDR1 SGHNT, CDR2 YENEEA. The CDR3: CASVRGGSTDTQYF. The CDR3 bases are TGTGCCAGCGTCAGGGGCGGGAGCACAGATACGCAGTATTTT.

This chain uses TRBV10-1 with TRBJ1-1; tentative D call: TRBD1 (5 bases). Per the germline V gene, CDR1 is WNHNN and CDR2 is SYGVQD (reference sequence). The CDR3 extends over 12 amino acids. Between the trimmed V and J ends, which lost 7 bases and 10 bases, there was a span of 16 bases. The chain's CDR3 is CASTGPGRGAFF. The CDR3 DNA sequence: TGCGCCAGCACGGGGCCGGGAAGGGGAGCTTTCTTT.

The CDR3 loop is CASSFRGWNSPLHF. The DNA for the CDR3 is TGTGCCAGCAGTTTTCGGGGGTGGAATTCACCCCTCCACTTT. The chain links TRBV28 to TRBJ1-6; weak D call: TRBD1 (5 bases). The CDR3 consists of 14 residues. V was pared by 3 bases and J by 7 bases, with 10 bases between. Germline assignment: CDR1 MDHEN and CDR2 SYDVKM. The whole variable domain, filled in from reference TRBV28 and TRBJ1-6, reads DVKVTQSSRYLVKRTGEKVFLECVQDMDHENMFWYRQDPGLGLRLIYFSYDVKMKEKGDIPEGYSVSREKKERFSLILESASTNQTSMYLCASSFRGWNSPLHFGNGTRLTVT.

The J gene is TRBJ2-1, the V gene TRBV19; weak D call: TRBD2 (5 bases). Germline CDR1 and CDR2: LNHDA and SQIVND (reference sequence). The length of the CDR3 is 15 residues. V lost 6 bases, J lost 2 bases, and 14 bases lay in between. This chain's CDR3 is CASSSGRGTYNEQFF. CDR3 coding DNA: TGTGCCAGTAGCTCGGGGAGAGGGACCTACAATGAGCAGTTCTTC.

The chain uses TRBV6-6 and TRBJ2-7; tentatively, D is TRBD1 (5 bases). The V end was cut by 6 bases, the J end by 6 bases, with 15 bases between. The CDR3 extends over 13 amino acids. Germline CDR1 and CDR2: MNHNY and SVGAGI (reference sequence). In DNA, the CDR3 is TGTGCCAGCAGCCCACAGGAGCTCCTCGAGCAGTACTTC. It yields the protein CASSPQELLEQYF.

The gene calls are TRBV15 and TRBJ1-1; no clear D. The V end was cut by 4 bases, the J end by 4 bases, with 10 bases between. CDR3 size: 13 residues. CDR1 is LNHNV, CDR2 YYDKDF, per germline (reference sequence). The DNA of the CDR3 is TGTGCCACCAGCAACGAGGTTGGCACTGAAGCTTTCTTT. This translates into CATSNEVGTEAFF.

This clone showed up just once. This chain links TRBV19 with TRBJ1-1; unclear D gene. The germline gives CDR1 LNHDA, CDR2 SQIVND (reference sequence). CDR3 size: 13 residues. Trimming pared 3 bases from V and 3 bases from J, leaving 8 bases between. In nucleotides, the CDR3 is TGTGCCAGTAGTATTTTGGCGTACACTGAAGCTTTCTTT. Translating gives CASSILAYTEAFF.

The chain joins TRBV7-3 to TRBJ2-1; tentatively, D is TRBD1 (5 bases). Per the germline V gene, CDR1 is SGHTA and CDR2 is FQGTGA. The CDR3 runs 14 residues. The V end lost 3 bases, the J end lost 5 bases, and 11 bases lay between the germline ends. In nucleotides, the CDR3 is TGTGCCAGCAGCTTCGCAGGGCCCAACAATGAGCAGTTCTTC. Residues: CASSFAGPNNEQFF.

V is TRBV7-9 and J is TRBJ2-3; 9 positions match TRBD1. From germline, CDR1 is SEHNR and CDR2 FQNEAQ (reference sequence). V trimming: 5 bases; J trimming: 0 bases; junction bases outside the gene matches: 6. The CDR3 has 16 residues. CDR3 nucleotide sequence: TGTGCCAGCAGCCCCCGGGACAGGGAAAGCACAGATACGCAGTATTTT. This sequence encodes CASSPRDRESTDTQYF.

V usage is TRBV7-9 and J usage is TRBJ1-2; no reliable D call. V shed 5 bases and J shed 4 bases, with 14 bases lying between them. The CDR3 consists of 14 residues. Per germline, CDR1 SEHNR and CDR2 FQNEAQ (reference sequence). The CDR3 region has the DNA TGTGCCAGCAGCCCCCGAAGTACATTCTATGGCTACACCTTC. It encodes CASSPRSTFYGYTF.

This clone showed up just a few times. This CDR3 is CASSQGQIHGYTF. The DNA for the CDR3 is TGTGCCAGCAGCCAAGGACAGATCCATGGCTACACCTTC. V usage is TRBV11-3 and J usage is TRBJ1-2; D perhaps matches TRBD1 (6 bases). With 5 bases removed from V and 6 bases from J, the gap between germline ends came to 13 bases. This CDR3 spans 13 amino acids. Per the germline V gene, CDR1 is SGHNT and CDR2 is YENEEA.

The chain combines TRBV18 with TRBJ1-2; D uncertain. The V end lost 2 bases, the J end lost 1 base, and 5 bases lay between the germline ends. The V gene's germline CDR1 is KGHSH and CDR2 LQKENI. CDR3 length equals 13 residues. CDR3 in DNA: TGTGCCAGCTCACCAACAGATAACTATGGCTACACCTTC. Protein sequence: CASSPTDNYGYTF. Full variable domain (rest looked up from reference TRBV18 and TRBJ1-2): NAGVMQNPRHLVRRRGQEARLRCSPMKGHSHVYWYRQLPEEGLKFMVYLQKENIIDESGMPKERFSAEFPKEGPSILRIQQVVRGDSAAYFCASSPTDNYGYTFGSGTRLTVV.

The rearrangement uses TRBV29-1 and TRBJ2-3; D is ambiguous. The V and J ends lost 6 bases and 5 bases respectively, with 21 bases between them. The CDR3 has 15 amino acids. Per the germline V gene, CDR1 is SQVTM and CDR2 is ANQGSEA. As DNA, the CDR3 is TGCAGCGTGCTCTTGGCGGCCCCAGCACAAGATACGCAGTATTTT. Its protein is CSVLLAAPAQDTQYF.

The V call is TRBV14, the J call TRBJ1-2; D unclear. Germline V gives CDR1 SGHDN, CDR2 FVKESK. The CDR3 spans 13 residues. V lost 3 bases and J lost 1, with 6 bases in between. In DNA, the CDR3 is TGTGCCAGCAGCCAGGACCTTAACTATGGCTACACCTTC. Encoded protein: CASSQDLNYGYTF. Full variable domain (remainder filled in from reference TRBV14 and TRBJ1-2): EAGVTQFPSHSVIEKGQTVTLRCDPISGHDNLYWYRRVMGKEIKFLLHFVKESKQDESGMPNNRFLAERTGGTYSTLKVQPAELEDSGVYFCASSQDLNYGYTFGSGTRLTVV.

This clone was seen once. This sequence joins TRBV11-2 and TRBJ2-5; TRBD1 or TRBD2 may be the D gene (5 bases each). The CDR3 sequence is 15 residues long. V was shortened by 5 bases and J by 5 bases, with 18 bases between the two germline ends. The germline gives CDR1 SGHAT, CDR2 FQNNGV. The CDR3 sequence is CASSPWDLQGETQYF. The CDR3 DNA sequence: TGTGCCAGCAGCCCGTGGGACCTCCAAGGGGAGACCCAGTACTTC.